Listed here are 32 T cell receptor beta chains from one sample, sequenced in a study of OX40 agonist ivuxolimab in advanced cancers. Repertoires were generated with immunoSEQ multiplex PCR, while TCRdb's copy carries only in-frame clones and drops some. The data show 25,000 or so clones, with 73% seen just once and approximately 18% held by the top ten. The source was CD4+ or CD8+ T cells sorted from blood, collected in a trial of the OX40 agonist ivuxolimab. The receptors here all came from an adult with an advanced solid tumor such as melanoma, head and neck, liver or kidney cancer.

This chain joins TRBV5-1 and TRBJ1-4; possibly TRBD1 for D (6 bases). Trimming took off 2 bases at V and 8 bases at J, with 16 bases between the two ends. The CDR3 runs to 15 residues. Germline V gene lookup returns CDR1 SGHRS and CDR2 YFSETQ. The CDR3 here is CASSFLGAFREKLFF. The DNA of the CDR3 is TGCGCCAGCAGCTTTCTGGGGGCTTTTCGAGAAAAACTGTTTTTT.

J is TRBJ1-2 and V is TRBV27; no definite D call. The CDR3 is 13 amino acids. Trimming took 0 bases from V and 3 from J, leaving 5 bases between them. Per the germline V gene, CDR1 is MNHEY and CDR2 is SMNVEV (reference sequence). The chain's CDR3 is CASSLSPDYGYTF. CDR3 coding DNA: TGTGCCAGCAGTTTATCCCCAGACTATGGCTACACCTTC.

This clone has more than one count but fewer than ten. The V gene is TRBV4-2, the J gene TRBJ1-4, with TRBD1 matching over 7 bases. The V segment lost 3 bases and the J segment 0 bases; nucleotides outside the gene matches: 4. In germline, CDR1 is LGHNA, CDR2 YNFKEQ. CDR3 length equals 16 residues. CDR3 amino acids: CASSQRDSTTNEKLFF. CDR3 DNA: TGTGCCAGCAGCCAGCGGGACAGCACAACTAATGAAAAACTGTTTTTT.

This clone rates as medium-sized. The chain is built from TRBV7-2 and TRBJ1-5; D remains unclear. The ends were cut back, 5 bases at V and 0 bases at J, with 11 bases in the middle. CDR3 size: 15 residues. Per the germline V gene, CDR1 is SGHTA and CDR2 is FQGNSA. The CDR3 reads CASSDTSNSNQPQHF. CDR3 nucleotides: TGTGCCAGCAGCGATACGAGTAATAGCAATCAGCCCCAGCATTTT.

This clone was seen only once. The chain joins TRBV4-3 to TRBJ1-5; tentatively, D is TRBD1 (6 bases). In germline, CDR1 is LGHNA, CDR2 YSLEER. The CDR3 sequence is 15 residues long. Trimming removed 2 bases from V and 4 bases from J, with 12 bases in between. CDR3 DNA sequence: TGCGCCAGCAGCCAATACAGGGCTCGAAATCAGCCCCAGCATTTT. Protein: CASSQYRARNQPQHF.

This chain connects TRBV6-6 to TRBJ2-7; the D gene is possibly TRBD2 (5 bases). The CDR3 is 15 amino acids. V was pared by 5 bases and J by 0 bases, with 14 bases between. Looked up from germline, CDR1 is MNHNY and CDR2 is SVGAGI (reference sequence). The CDR3 reads CASSPEGFSSYEQYF. For the CDR3, the DNA is TGTGCCAGCAGTCCCGAGGGTTTTAGCTCCTACGAGCAGTACTTC.

The chain combines TRBV9 with TRBJ1-3, with D possibly matching TRBD1 (5 bases). With 1 base removed from V and 1 base from J, the gap between germline ends came to 9 bases. Germline V gene data show CDR1 as SGDLS and CDR2 as YYNGEE. The CDR3 length is 15 residues. This chain's CDR3 is CASSVHSGSGNTIYF. The DNA of the CDR3 is TGTGCCAGCAGCGTACACTCAGGGTCTGGAAACACCATATATTTT.

By share of the sample, this clone is large. The same CDR3 also results from other DNA sequences found in this sample. In DNA, the CDR3 is TGCAGCGTTGAAGGTGGGGGAGGGGCAGGAGGTTCCTACAATGAGCAGTTCTTC. Its protein is CSVEGGGGAGGSYNEQFF. The genes are TRBV29-1 and TRBJ2-1; 7 nucleotides align to TRBD2. The CDR3 runs 18 residues. Germline CDR1 SQVTM, CDR2 ANQGSEA. The trim removed 1 base at V and 1 base at J, leaving 13 bases unmatched.

This chain joins TRBV7-8 and TRBJ1-5, with TRBD1 matching 10 bases. V gave up 5 bases and J gave up 9 bases; unmatched junction bases: 13. This CDR3 spans 16 amino acids. Germline lookup yields CDR1 SGHVS and CDR2 FQNEAQ. The CDR3 loop reads CASSEEDDRGQRPQHF. The CDR3 nucleotides read TGTGCCAGCAGCGAAGAGGACGACAGGGGGCAGCGGCCCCAGCATTTT.

This chain joins TRBV29-1 and TRBJ2-7; 7 bases agree with TRBD1. The CDR3 contains 13 residues. CDR1 and CDR2 from the germline V gene are SQVTM and ANQGSEA. Unmatched junction bases numbered 10, after V lost 6 bases and J lost 5 bases. Here the CDR3 reads CSVGQTDRNEQYF. CDR3 DNA sequence: TGCAGCGTGGGACAGACCGATCGCAACGAGCAGTACTTC.

This chain links TRBV9 with TRBJ2-7; 7 bases match TRBD2. CDR1 and CDR2 (germline): SGDLS, YYNGEE. The junction had 4 bases not matched to a gene; V was cut back by 0 bases and J by 1 base. The CDR3 contains 15 residues. Written as DNA, the CDR3 is TGTGCCAGCAGCGTAGCGTCGGGACTATCCTACGAGCAGTACTTC. Translation gives CASSVASGLSYEQYF.

This clone has a handful of counts. This chain joins TRBV11-2 and TRBJ2-1; tentative D call: TRBD2 (7 bases). Per the germline V gene, CDR1 is SGHAT and CDR2 is FQNNGV. Between the trimmed V and J ends, which lost 6 bases and 6 bases, there was a span of 12 bases. The CDR3 sequence is 13 residues long. This CDR3 is CASSGGGLNEQFF. The CDR3 nucleotides read TGTGCCAGCAGTGGCGGGGGCCTCAATGAGCAGTTCTTC.

The chain carries TRBV28 and TRBJ1-4; no definite D call. Trimming removed 7 bases at V and 1 base at J, with 10 bases between. The V gene's germline CDR1 is MDHEN and CDR2 SYDVKM. The CDR3 runs to 14 residues. The CDR3 nucleotides read TGTGCCAGCATGCGGTGGGGAACTAATGAAAAACTGTTTTTT. This gives the protein CASMRWGTNEKLFF.

V is TRBV19 and J is TRBJ2-5; D might be TRBD2 (5 bases). Germline V CDR1 and CDR2: LNHDA, SQIVND (reference sequence). The CDR3 totals 17 residues. The germline V and J ends were trimmed by 2 bases and 7 bases, with 23 bases remaining between them. The CDR3 here is CASSISSVWTYGGTQYF. The CDR3 DNA reads as TGTGCCAGTAGTATATCTTCCGTATGGACCTACGGAGGGACCCAGTACTTC.

The rearrangement links TRBV5-4 to TRBJ1-1; no clear D. The CDR3 spans 16 residues. V lost 0 bases, J lost 0 bases, and 12 bases lay in between. Germline V gives CDR1 SGHNT, CDR2 YYREEE (reference sequence). CDR3 coding DNA: TGTGCCAGCAGCTTGGTACCGGGAGTGCTGAACACTGAAGCTTTCTTT. It encodes CASSLVPGVLNTEAFF.

The J gene is TRBJ2-2, the V gene TRBV5-1, with D uncertain. The V end was cut by 1 base, the J end by 10 bases, with 14 bases between. CDR3 length equals 14 residues. In germline, CDR1 is SGHRS, CDR2 YFSETQ. CDR3 sequence: CASSLTMGGVELFF. The CDR3 nucleotides read TGCGCCAGCAGCTTGACTATGGGTGGTGTGGAGCTGTTTTTT.

The chain employs TRBV2 and TRBJ1-4, with D hard to call. With 6 bases removed from V and 4 bases from J, the gap between germline ends came to 9 bases. From germline, CDR1 is SNHLY and CDR2 FYNNEI. The CDR3 has 13 residues. In DNA, the CDR3 is TGTGCCAGCAGGGAGGGAAATAATGAAAAACTGTTTTTT. As protein: CASREGNNEKLFF.

V usage is TRBV7-8 and J usage is TRBJ1-1; no definite D call. CDR3 length equals 14 residues. Germline lookup yields CDR1 SGHVS and CDR2 FQNEAQ. The V end lost 3 bases, the J end lost 1 base, and 9 bases lay between the germline ends. The CDR3 loop is CASSFEITNTEAFF. In DNA, the CDR3 is TGTGCCAGCAGCTTTGAGATTACGAACACTGAAGCTTTCTTT.

In this sample, this clone is medium-sized. CDR3 in amino acids: CASSQTGLSTDTQYF. In DNA, the CDR3 is TGTGCCAGCAGCCAGACGGGGCTTAGCACAGATACGCAGTATTTT. The rearrangement links TRBV14 to TRBJ2-3, with D perhaps given as TRBD1 or TRBD2 (5 bases each). The CDR3 loop spans 15 amino acids. CDR1 is SGHDN, CDR2 FVKESK, per germline. Between the trimmed V and J ends, which lost 3 bases and 0 bases, there was a span of 10 bases.

This chain uses TRBV12-1 with TRBJ1-5; TRBD1, the table's D call, lacks a check against the DNA. TRBV12-1 is an annotated pseudogene. This CDR3 has 19 residues. DNA of the CDR3: TGTGCCAGCAGCTCGACCCGGGACAGCTTCTGCCATCCGAATCAGCCCCAGCATTTT. It specifies CASSSTRDSFCHPNQPQHF.

The chain couples TRBV18 to TRBJ1-6; the D is unclear. CDR1 and CDR2 from the germline V gene are KGHSH and LQKENI. This CDR3 region has 16 residues. The ends were cut back, 6 bases at V and 8 bases at J, with 20 bases in the middle. In DNA form, the CDR3 reads TGTGCCAGCTCCCAAAGTGGGCCGTGGCGGGATTCACCCCTCCACTTT. Amino acid sequence: CASSQSGPWRDSPLHF.

The chain has TRBV11-1 and TRBJ2-7, with 8 bases matching TRBD1. The CDR3 covers 14 residues. The germline V gene encodes CDR1 SGHAT and CDR2 FQDESV (reference sequence). Trimming at V came to 4 bases and at J to 3 bases, leaving 5 bases not matched to a gene. The CDR3 DNA sequence: TGTGCCAGCAGCTCGGGGACAGGTCTCTACGAGCAGTACTTC. Translating it yields CASSSGTGLYEQYF.

The V and J genes are TRBV5-5 and TRBJ2-7, with D perhaps matching TRBD1 or TRBD2 (5 bases each). The germline gives CDR1 SGHKS, CDR2 YYEKEE (reference sequence). The CDR3 runs 14 residues. Trimming removed 2 bases at V and 3 bases at J, with 12 bases between. The CDR3 nucleotides read TGTGCCAGCAGCTTTCGGGACGGAAGCTACGAGCAGTACTTC. Its protein product is CASSFRDGSYEQYF.

The chain couples TRBV2 to TRBJ2-2, with a possible D match to TRBD1 (6 bases). V was trimmed by 6 bases and J by 6 bases, leaving 14 bases between them. The CDR3 sequence is 14 residues long. Germline V CDR1 and CDR2: SNHLY, FYNNEI. This chain's CDR3 is CASRDPEGAGELFF. The CDR3 nucleotides are TGTGCCAGCAGGGACCCCGAGGGGGCCGGGGAGCTGTTTTTT.

The DNA of the CDR3 is TGCGCCAGCAGCTGGACAGGGGGCGGGCAGCCCCAGCATTTT. The encoded protein is CASSWTGGGQPQHF. The chain combines TRBV5-1 with TRBJ1-5; 11 positions agree with TRBD1. J was trimmed by 7 bases and V by 3 bases; bases with no gene match: 3. The length of the CDR3 is 14 residues. Germline CDR1 SGHRS, CDR2 YFSETQ.

In this sample, this clone turned up many times. The gene calls are TRBV25-1 and TRBJ1-2; D is perhaps TRBD1 (5 bases). The CDR3 spans 12 residues. Germline-derived CDR1 and CDR2 are MGHDK and SYGVNS. V was trimmed by 3 bases and J by 8 bases, leaving 10 bases between them. The CDR3: CASSETQGGYTF. The CDR3 region has the DNA TGTGCCAGCAGTGAGACCCAGGGCGGCTACACCTTC.

The chain has TRBV6-1 and TRBJ2-7; 8 nucleotides agree with TRBD1. Germline CDR1 MNHNS, CDR2 SASEGT. Losses at the gene ends were 1 base for V and 3 bases for J; bases not matched to a gene: 5. The CDR3 is 15 residues long. As DNA, the CDR3 is TGTGCCAGCAGTGAAGATGGGACAGGCCACTACGAGCAGTACTTC. Translating it yields CASSEDGTGHYEQYF.

The genes are TRBV9 and TRBJ2-1, with 9 bases identical to TRBD2. Germline lookup yields CDR1 SGDLS and CDR2 YYNGEE. The CDR3 covers 16 residues. The junction had 3 bases not matched to a gene; V was cut back by 0 bases and J by 2 bases. The CDR3 DNA reads TGTGCCAGCAGCGTAGTAGCGGGGGCGGCCTACAATGAGCAGTTCTTC. Its protein is CASSVVAGAAYNEQFF.

V gene TRBV27 combines with J gene TRBJ2-7; D may correspond to TRBD1 or TRBD2 (5 bases each). The CDR3 extends over 14 amino acids. Germline V gives CDR1 MNHEY, CDR2 SMNVEV (reference sequence). Trimming removed 2 bases from V and 4 bases from J, with 12 bases in between. DNA for the CDR3: TGTGCCAGCAGTTTAGCTCAGGGCGGGTACGAGCAGTACTTC. This gives the protein CASSLAQGGYEQYF.

The chain is built from TRBV27 and TRBJ2-7; unclear D gene. CDR1 is MNHEY and CDR2 is SMNVEV in the germline V gene (reference sequence). The CDR3 covers 14 residues. V gave up 6 bases and J gave up 1 base, with 13 bases separating them. The DNA for the CDR3 is TGTGCCAGCAGCCTGACCGCAGGATCCTACGAGCAGTACTTC. This sequence encodes CASSLTAGSYEQYF.

The V call is TRBV5-4, the J call TRBJ2-7; D remains ambiguous. Germline assignment: CDR1 SGHNT and CDR2 YYREEE (reference sequence). The CDR3 covers 13 residues. The V end was cut by 4 bases, the J end by 2 bases, with 10 bases between. CDR3 nucleotides: TGTGCCAGCAGCGCCGGACCCCCCTACGAGCAGTACTTC. Translated: CASSAGPPYEQYF.

A remark on this clone: The germline gene is not matched at one end of the junction; a read error may be the cause. This rearrangement joins TRBV7-7 to TRBJ1-1; perhaps TRBD1 as D (5 bases). Per the germline V gene, CDR1 is SSHAT and CDR2 is FNYEAQ (reference sequence). The CDR3 spans 14 residues. DNA of the CDR3: TGTGCTAGCAGCTTGACGACAGCGAACACTGAAGCTTTCTTT. Its translation is CASSLTTANTEAFF. Supplemented by reference TRBV7-7 and TRBJ1-1, the full variable domain reads GAGVSQSPRYKVTKRGQDVTLRCDPISSHATLYWYQQALGQGPEFLTYFNYEAQPDKSGLPSDRFSAERPEGSISTLTIQRTEQRDSAMYRCASSLTTANTEAFFGQGTRLTVV.